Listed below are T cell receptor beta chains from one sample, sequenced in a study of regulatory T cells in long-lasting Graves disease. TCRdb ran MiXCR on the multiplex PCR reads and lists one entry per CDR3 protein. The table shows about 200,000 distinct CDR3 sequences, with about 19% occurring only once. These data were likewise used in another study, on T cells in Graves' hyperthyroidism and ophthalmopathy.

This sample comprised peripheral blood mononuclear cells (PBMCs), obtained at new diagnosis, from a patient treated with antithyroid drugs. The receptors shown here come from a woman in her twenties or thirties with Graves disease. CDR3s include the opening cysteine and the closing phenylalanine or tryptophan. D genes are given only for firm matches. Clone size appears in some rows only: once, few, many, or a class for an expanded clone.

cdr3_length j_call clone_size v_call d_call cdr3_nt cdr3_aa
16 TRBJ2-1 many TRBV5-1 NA TGCGCCAGCAGCCCCGACCCGGGCAGGGGCGACAATGAGCAGTTCTTC CASSPDPGRGDNEQFF
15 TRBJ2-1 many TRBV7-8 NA TGTGCCAGCAGCTCCCGGGGTCCACCCTACAATGAGCAGTTCTTC CASSSRGPPYNEQFF
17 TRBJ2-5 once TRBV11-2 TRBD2 TGTGCCAGCAGCTTTACTAGCGGGAGAGGGCCCCAAGAGACCCAGTACTTC CASSFTSGRGPQETQYF
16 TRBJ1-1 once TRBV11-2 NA TGTGCCAGCAGCTTGGGGTATCGGGACGAGGATACTGAAGCTTTCTTT CASSLGYRDEDTEAFF
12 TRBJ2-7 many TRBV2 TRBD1 TGTGCCAGCAGACAGGGGGTTCACGAGCAGTACTTC CASRQGVHEQYF
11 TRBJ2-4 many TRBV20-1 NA TGCAGTGCTAGGGCCGGAACCATTCAGTACTTC CSARAGTIQYF
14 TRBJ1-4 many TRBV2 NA TGTGCCAGCAGTGGAAAATTTGATAATGAAAAACTGTTTTTT CASSGKFDNEKLFF
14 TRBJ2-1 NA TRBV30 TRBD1 TGTGCCTGGAGTGCCGGGACAGGGTACAATGAGCAGTTCTTC CAWSAGTGYNEQFF
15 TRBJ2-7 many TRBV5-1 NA TGCGCCAGCAGCCTTGTTCCGGGGCCAGGCTACGAGCAGTACTTC CASSLVPGPGYEQYF
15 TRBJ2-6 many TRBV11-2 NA TGTGCCAGCGACAGGTCGAGCTCTGGGGCCAACGTCCTGACTTTC CASDRSSSGANVLTF
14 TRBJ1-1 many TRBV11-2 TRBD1 TGTGCCAGCAGCTCCCCCGACAGGGGGACTGAAGCTTTCTTT CASSSPDRGTEAFF
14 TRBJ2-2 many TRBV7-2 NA TGTGCCAGCAGCCCCCACGCGAACACCGGGGAGCTGTTTTTT CASSPHANTGELFF
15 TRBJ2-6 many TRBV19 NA TGTGCCAGTAGTATACGCGCCTCTGGGGCCAACGTCCTGACTTTC CASSIRASGANVLTF
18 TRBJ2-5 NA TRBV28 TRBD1 TGTGCCAGCAGTACTACAGGGGGAGCCGGACCATGGTCTGCGACCCAGTACTTC CASSTTGGAGPWSATQYF
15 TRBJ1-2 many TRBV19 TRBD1 TGTGCCAGTAGGAGGACAGGGGTCGCCGACTATGGCTACACCTTC CASRRTGVADYGYTF
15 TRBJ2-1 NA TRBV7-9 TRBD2 TGTGCCAGCAGCTCAGGACTAGCGATATACAATGAGCAGTTCTTC CASSSGLAIYNEQFF
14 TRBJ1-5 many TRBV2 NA TGTGCCAGCAGTACCGACAGGATTAATCAGCCCCAGCATTTT CASSTDRINQPQHF
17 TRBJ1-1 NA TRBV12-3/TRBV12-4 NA TGTGCCAGCAGTTTAAAAATTCTAGGACAGCAGAACACTGAAGCTTTCTTT CASSLKILGQQNTEAFF
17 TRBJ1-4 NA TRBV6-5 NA TGTGCCAGCAGTTACCGCGTAGGGGAGGCAGCTAATGAAAAACTGTTTTTT CASSYRVGEAANEKLFF
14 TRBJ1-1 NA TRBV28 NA TGTGCCAGCAGTACTACGGGGTCGGTCACTGAAGCTTTCTTT CASSTTGSVTEAFF
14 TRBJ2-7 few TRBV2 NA TGTGCCAGCAGGCTCCGGGACACAACCTACGAGCAGTACTTC CASRLRDTTYEQYF
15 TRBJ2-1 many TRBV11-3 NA TGTGCCAGCAGCGGCCGGGACGGAGGATACAATGAGCAGTTCTTC CASSGRDGGYNEQFF
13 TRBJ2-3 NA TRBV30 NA TGTGCCTGGGCCGGGGCAGTCACAGATACGCAGTATTTT CAWAGAVTDTQYF
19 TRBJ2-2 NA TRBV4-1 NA TGCGCCAGCAGCCAAGATACCCGGGGGAGCTTTTCGAACACCGGGGAGCTGTTTTTT CASSQDTRGSFSNTGELFF
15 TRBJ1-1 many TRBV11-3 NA TGTGCCAGCAGCCTCAGAGTAACAGGGCCGAATGTAGCTTTCTTT CASSLRVTGPNVAFF
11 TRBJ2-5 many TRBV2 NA TGTGCCAGCAGTGGCGGGGAGACCCAGTACTTC CASSGGETQYF
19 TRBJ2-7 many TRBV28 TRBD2 TGTGCCAGCAGAGGTCCTCCGGGTAGCGGGAGGGGGAGCTCCTACGAGCAGTACTTC CASRGPPGSGRGSSYEQYF
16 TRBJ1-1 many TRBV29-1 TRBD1 TGCAGCGTTGTTCGGCAGGGGGCAACTACGAACACTGAAGCTTTCTTT CSVVRQGATTNTEAFF
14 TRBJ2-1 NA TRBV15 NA TGTGCCACCAGCAGGCCCGGGACTCCTAATGAGCAGTTCTTC CATSRPGTPNEQFF
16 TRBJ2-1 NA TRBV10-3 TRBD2 TGTGCCAGCAGTGAACGACGAGGAGCGGGGGGGCATGAGCAGTTCTTC CASSERRGAGGHEQFF
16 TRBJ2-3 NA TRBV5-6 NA TGTGCCAGCAGCTTATCGTGGGAGGCGGGCACAGATACGCAGTATTTT CASSLSWEAGTDTQYF
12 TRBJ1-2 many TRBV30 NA TGTGCCTGGAGTTTCTTGACCGGTGGCTACACCTTC CAWSFLTGGYTF
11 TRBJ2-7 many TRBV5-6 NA TGTGCCAGCAGCCGCAGGGACGAGCAGTACTTC CASSRRDEQYF
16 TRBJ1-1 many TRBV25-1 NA TGTGCCAGCAGTGAATTGGGGGCAGGGTGGACCACTGAAGCTTTCTTT CASSELGAGWTTEAFF
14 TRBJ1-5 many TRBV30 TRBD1 TGTGCCTGGAGTGAAGGGGGCAACAATCAGCCCCAGCATTTT CAWSEGGNNQPQHF
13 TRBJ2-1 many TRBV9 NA TGTGCCAGCAGCGTAGGGAACTACAATGAGCAGTTCTTC CASSVGNYNEQFF
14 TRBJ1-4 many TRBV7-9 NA TGTGCCAGCAGCATACAGGCGACTAATGAAAAACTGTTTTTT CASSIQATNEKLFF
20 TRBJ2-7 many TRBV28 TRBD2 TGTGCCAGCAGTTTATGGAGGAGGGTAGCGGGAGGGCAAGGAACCTACGAGCAGTACTTC CASSLWRRVAGGQGTYEQYF
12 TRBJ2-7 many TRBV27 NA TGTGCCAGCAGTAGCAGGGGTTACGAGCAGTACTTC CASSSRGYEQYF
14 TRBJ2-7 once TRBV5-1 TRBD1 TGCGCCAGCAGCTCGGGACAGGGCCCTTACGAGCAGTACTTC CASSSGQGPYEQYF
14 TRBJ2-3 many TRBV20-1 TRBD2 TGCAGTGCCACTAGCGGGGGGGGCACAGATACGCAGTATTTT CSATSGGGTDTQYF
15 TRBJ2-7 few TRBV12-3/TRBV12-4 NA TGTGCCAGCAGTTTAAGTGGGGAAAGCTCCTACGAGCAGTACTTC CASSLSGESSYEQYF
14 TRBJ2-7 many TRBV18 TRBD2 TGTGCCAGCTCACCGCTAGCGGGGGCCTACGAGCAGTACTTC CASSPLAGAYEQYF
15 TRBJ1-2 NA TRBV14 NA TGTGCCAGCAGCCAAGAGCTTGTACCCACAGGCGGCCACACCTTC CASSQELVPTGGHTF
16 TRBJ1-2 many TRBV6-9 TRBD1 TGTGCCAGCAGTTCCCTACAGGGGAACTATGACTATGGCTACACCTTC CASSSLQGNYDYGYTF
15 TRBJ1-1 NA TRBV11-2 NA TGTGCCAGCAGCTTCCAGGACTTACCTGACCCTGAAGCTTTCTTT CASSFQDLPDPEAFF
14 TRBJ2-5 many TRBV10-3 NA TGTGCCATCAGTGCGGGGGCCGGCCAAGAGACCCAGTACTTC CAISAGAGQETQYF
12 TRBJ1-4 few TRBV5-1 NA TGCGCCAGCAGCTTGGTTCCTGAAAAACTGTTTTTT CASSLVPEKLFF
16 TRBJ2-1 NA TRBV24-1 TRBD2 TGTGCCACCAGTGATTTCGGGGCGGGAGCGGCCAATGAGCAGTTCTTC CATSDFGAGAANEQFF
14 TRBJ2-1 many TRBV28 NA TGTGCCAGCAGTGAAGGCGGACTTTACAATGAGCAGTTCTTC CASSEGGLYNEQFF
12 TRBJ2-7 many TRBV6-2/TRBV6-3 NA TGTGCCAGCAGTGAAGGAGGTTTCGAGCAGTACTTC CASSEGGFEQYF
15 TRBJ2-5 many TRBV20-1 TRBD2 TGCAGTGCTACGAGGGGACTAGCGGGTAAAGAGACCCAGTACTTC CSATRGLAGKETQYF
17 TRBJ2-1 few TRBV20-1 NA TGCAGTGCTGCCCCCGGTGCGGGCCAGTTCTCCTACAATGAGCAGTTCTTC CSAAPGAGQFSYNEQFF
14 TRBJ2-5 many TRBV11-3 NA TGTGCCAGCAGGATACAGGAGAACCAAGAGACCCAGTACTTC CASRIQENQETQYF